The clone carrying this T cell receptor (beta chain) occurred a few times. As yet, its antigen is unknown. A junction boundary mismatches the germline segment, possibly from a read error. Researchers took RNA transcripts and amplified the TCR beta CDR3 regions from them. Initially, a first-round RT-PCR of the TCR CDR3 employed the HTBI primer set. MiXCR, applied by TCRdb to the multiplex PCR reads, yields one record per CDR3 protein. The sample includes roughly 500,000 distinct CDR3 sequences, approximately 49% of them seen just once. Uncontrolled infection, other autoimmune disease, pregnancy or lactation disqualified patients from enrolment. The CDR3 contains 12 residues. These data are taken from a study of T cells in Graves' hyperthyroidism and ophthalmopathy. Notes on the study in general: Most clonotypes expanded in the thyroid (above 0.001) were also present in blood. Model-based prediction identified ophthalmopathy a median around 6.5 months prior to its onset.

The receptor comes from an adult woman with Graves' disease, either hyperthyroidism or ophthalmopathy (not recorded which). The chain carries TRBV12-3 or TRBV12-4 and TRBJ2-7, with TRBD1 matching 7 bases. Sequencing input: peripheral blood or thyroid tissue (not recorded which). The CDR3 here is CASSLEPGDSRF. The CDR3 bases are TGTGCCAGCAGCCTAGAACCCGGGGACAGTCGATTC.